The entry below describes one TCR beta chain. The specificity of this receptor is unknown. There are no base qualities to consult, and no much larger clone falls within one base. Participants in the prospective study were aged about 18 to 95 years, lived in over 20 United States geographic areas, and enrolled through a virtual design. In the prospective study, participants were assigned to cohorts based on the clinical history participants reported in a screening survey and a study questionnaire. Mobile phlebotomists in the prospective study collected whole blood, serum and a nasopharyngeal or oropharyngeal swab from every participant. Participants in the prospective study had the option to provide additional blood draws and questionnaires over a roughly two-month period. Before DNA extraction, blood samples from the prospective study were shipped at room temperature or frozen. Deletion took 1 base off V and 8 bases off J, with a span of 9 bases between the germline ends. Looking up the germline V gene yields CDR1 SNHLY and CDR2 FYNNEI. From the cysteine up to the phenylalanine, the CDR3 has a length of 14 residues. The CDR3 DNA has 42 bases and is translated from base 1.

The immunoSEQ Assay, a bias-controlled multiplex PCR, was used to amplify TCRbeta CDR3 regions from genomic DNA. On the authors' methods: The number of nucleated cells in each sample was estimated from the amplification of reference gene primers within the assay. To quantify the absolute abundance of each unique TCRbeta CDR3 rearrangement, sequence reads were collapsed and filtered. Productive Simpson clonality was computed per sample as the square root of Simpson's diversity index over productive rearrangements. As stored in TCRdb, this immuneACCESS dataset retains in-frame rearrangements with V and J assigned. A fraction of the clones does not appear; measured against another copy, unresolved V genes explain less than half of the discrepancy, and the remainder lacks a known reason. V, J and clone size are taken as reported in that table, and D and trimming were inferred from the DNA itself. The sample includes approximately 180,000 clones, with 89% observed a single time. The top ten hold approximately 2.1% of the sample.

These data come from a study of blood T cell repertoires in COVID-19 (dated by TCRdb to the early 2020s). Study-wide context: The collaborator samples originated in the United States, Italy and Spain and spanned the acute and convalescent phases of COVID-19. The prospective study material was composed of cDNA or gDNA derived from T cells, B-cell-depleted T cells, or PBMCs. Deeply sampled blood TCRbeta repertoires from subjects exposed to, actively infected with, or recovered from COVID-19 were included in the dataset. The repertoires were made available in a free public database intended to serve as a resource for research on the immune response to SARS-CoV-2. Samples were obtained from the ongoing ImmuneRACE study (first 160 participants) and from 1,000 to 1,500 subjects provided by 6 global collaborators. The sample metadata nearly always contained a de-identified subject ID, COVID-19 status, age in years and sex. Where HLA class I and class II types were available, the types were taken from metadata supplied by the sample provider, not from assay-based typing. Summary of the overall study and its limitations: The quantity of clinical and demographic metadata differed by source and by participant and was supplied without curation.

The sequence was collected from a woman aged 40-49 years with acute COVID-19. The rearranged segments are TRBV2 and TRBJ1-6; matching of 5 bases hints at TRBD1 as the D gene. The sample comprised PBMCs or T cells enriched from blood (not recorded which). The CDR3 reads CASSEVRRDSPLHF. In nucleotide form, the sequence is TGTGCCAGCAGTGAAGTTCGCAGGGATTCACCCCTCCACTTT. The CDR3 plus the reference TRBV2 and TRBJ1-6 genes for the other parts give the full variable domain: EPEVTQTPSHQVTQMGQEVILRCVPISNHLYFYWYRQILGQKVEFLVSFYNNEISEKSEIFDDQFSVERPDGSNFTLKIRSTKLEDSAMYFCASSEVRRDSPLHFGNGTRLTVT.